A single sample gave rise to the 18 T cell receptor beta chains below, sequenced in a study of lymphopenia after photon versus proton radiotherapy. The table came from immunoSEQ multiplex PCR; TCRdb's copy has only in-frame clones and leaves some out. Of 75,000 or so clones in the sample, around 82% were seen once. The source was peripheral blood, collected from a patient treated with proton-based radiotherapy. The origin of the receptors is a man between 60 and 75 years old with pancreatic cancer.

The chain uses TRBV10-2 and TRBJ1-1; no reliable D call. This CDR3 is built from 13 residues. Trimming took 8 bases from V and 0 from J, leaving 10 bases between them. The germline CDR1 and CDR2 sequences are WSHSY and SAAADI. The CDR3 coding sequence is TGCGCCAGCTCCAGCTACATGAACACTGAAGCTTTCTTT. This sequence encodes CASSSYMNTEAFF.

A word on this clone: Germline and junction disagree at one end, which may indicate a read error. The chain recombines TRBV7-9 with TRBJ2-3, with TRBD2 as a possible D gene (5 bases). The CDR3 consists of 11 residues. Germline lookup yields CDR1 SEHNR and CDR2 FQNEAQ (reference sequence). The CDR3 sequence is CASSIADTQYF. CDR3 nucleotide sequence: TGTGCCAGCAGCATAGCGGATACGCAGTATTTT.

CDR3: CASSRGRLNTEAFF. The DNA for the CDR3 is TGTGCCAGTAGTAGAGGACGCTTGAACACTGAAGCTTTCTTT. The rearrangement uses TRBV19 and TRBJ1-1, with D unresolved. This CDR3 contains 14 residues. Per the germline V gene, CDR1 is LNHDA and CDR2 is SQIVND (reference sequence). The V gene lost 4 bases and the J gene lost 0 bases, with 9 bases spanning the gap.

As concerns this clone: The sample contains more than one DNA sequence encoding this CDR3. This CDR3 reads CASSQDTGNSYGYTF. The CDR3 nucleotides read TGCGCCAGCAGCCAAGATACGGGGAACTCCTATGGCTACACCTTC. This chain links TRBV4-1 with TRBJ1-2; D uncertain. Trimming pared 0 bases from V and 4 bases from J, leaving 12 bases between. This CDR3 is 15 amino acids long. Germline values: CDR1 MGHRA, CDR2 YSYEKL.

The rearrangement uses TRBV6-5 and TRBJ1-1; TRBD1 might be the D (5 bases). V was clipped by 4 bases and J by 11 bases, with 17 bases between them. This CDR3 is 13 amino acids long. The germline V gene has CDR1 MNHEY and CDR2 SVGAGI. This CDR3 reads CASSLVQGGFAFF. CDR3 nucleotide sequence: TGTGCCAGCAGTTTGGTTCAGGGCGGGTTCGCTTTCTTT.

The chain recombines TRBV5-1 with TRBJ1-6, with D perhaps TRBD1 (5 bases). Germline V gene lookup returns CDR1 SGHRS and CDR2 YFSETQ. V was cut by 2 bases and J by 6 bases, with 12 bases left in between. The CDR3 sequence is 15 residues long. The CDR3 reads CASSLAGGSNSPLHF. In DNA, the CDR3 is TGCGCCAGCAGCTTAGCCGGGGGTTCTAATTCACCCCTCCACTTT. The full variable domain, its missing parts supplied by reference TRBV5-1 and TRBJ1-6, is KAGVTQTPRYLIKTRGQQVTLSCSPISGHRSVSWYQQTPGQGLQFLFEYFSETQRNKGNFPGRFSGRQFSNSRSEMNVSTLELGDSALYLCASSLAGGSNSPLHFGNGTRLTVT.

On this clone: One junction end does not reproduce the germline sequence, and a read error may be involved. The J gene is TRBJ2-1, the V gene TRBV29-1; 8 nucleotides line up with TRBD1. The CDR3 is made up of 15 amino acids. Germline loops: CDR1 SQVTM, CDR2 ANQGSEA. The CDR3 region is CSVEEGQGPYNEQFF. For the CDR3, the DNA is TGCAGCGTAGAAGAAGGACAGGGTCCCTACAATGAGCAGTTCTTC.

V gene TRBV5-1 combines with J gene TRBJ2-3; D is unresolved. The CDR3 length is 12 residues. Trimming stripped 3 bases from V and 4 bases from J, with 6 bases between. In germline, CDR1 is SGHRS, CDR2 YFSETQ. The CDR3 DNA reads as TGCGCCAGCAGCTCCCTTGCAGATACGCAGTATTTT. Its translation: CASSSLADTQYF.

The CDR3 loop reads CASSSGPEYEAFF. The CDR3 DNA is TGTGCCAGCAGCTCCGGGCCCGAGTACGAAGCTTTCTTT. V and J are TRBV6-6 and TRBJ1-1, with D unresolved. The germline CDR1 and CDR2 sequences are MNHNY and SVGAGI (reference sequence). Trimming stripped 6 bases from V and 8 bases from J, with 16 bases between. This CDR3 spans 13 amino acids.

This clone was counted once. The J gene is TRBJ1-1, the V gene TRBV14; the D is unclear. The CDR3 covers 14 residues. Trimming removed 0 bases at V and 6 bases at J, with 11 bases between. Per germline, CDR1 SGHDN and CDR2 FVKESK. CDR3 protein: CASSQDRAFSEAFF. The CDR3 DNA sequence: TGTGCCAGCAGCCAAGATAGGGCATTCTCTGAAGCTTTCTTT.

The chain joins TRBV30 to TRBJ1-2; TRBD1 matches at 7 bases. Germline V gives CDR1 GTSNPN, CDR2 SVGIG (reference sequence). V shed 4 bases and J 4 bases; nucleotides not matched to a gene: 12. CDR3 length: 15 amino acids. The CDR3 loop is CAWNSLGGDFYGYTF. In DNA form, the CDR3 reads TGTGCCTGGAACTCCCTAGGGGGCGATTTCTATGGCTACACCTTC.

The chain recombines TRBV7-6 with TRBJ2-3; 9 bases line up with TRBD2. There are 15 residues in the CDR3. Germline CDR1 SGHVS, CDR2 FNYEAQ. Unmatched junction bases numbered 6, after V lost 2 bases and J lost 6 bases. The CDR3 loop is CASSLRAGGPDTQYF. The CDR3 DNA reads as TGTGCCAGCAGCTTACGGGCGGGAGGGCCGGATACGCAGTATTTT.

The V call is TRBV27, the J call TRBJ1-3; D is unresolved. With 8 bases removed from V and 2 bases from J, the gap between germline ends came to 16 bases. This CDR3 contains 15 residues. In germline, CDR1 is MNHEY, CDR2 SMNVEV (reference sequence). The CDR3 nucleotides are TGTGCCAGCGCGGGAACAAACCCGGCTGGAAACACCATATATTTT. It encodes CASAGTNPAGNTIYF.

The chain combines TRBV5-4 with TRBJ2-2; D remains unclear. The germline V and J ends were trimmed by 0 bases and 7 bases, with 13 bases remaining between them. The CDR3 loop spans 15 amino acids. Looked up from germline, CDR1 is SGHNT and CDR2 is YYREEE (reference sequence). The CDR3 loop is CASSLEEGLHGELFF. DNA of the CDR3: TGTGCCAGCAGCTTGGAGGAAGGGTTGCACGGGGAGCTGTTTTTT.

This rearrangement joins TRBV30 to TRBJ1-1, with 8 bases lining up with TRBD1. V was clipped by 0 bases and J by 3 bases; unmatched bases: 12. CDR3 length: 17 residues. Germline-derived CDR1 and CDR2 are GTSNPN and SVGIG (reference sequence). The DNA for the CDR3 is TGTGCCTGGAGTGTAAGAGACAGGGGAATTTTCGACACTGAAGCTTTCTTT. This gives the protein CAWSVRDRGIFDTEAFF. The full variable domain, rest sourced from reference TRBV30 and TRBJ1-1, is SQTIHQWPATLVQPVGSPLSLECTVEGTSNPNLYWYRQAAGRGLQLLFYSVGIGQISSEVPQNLSASRPQDRQFILSSKKLLLSDSGFYLCAWSVRDRGIFDTEAFFGQGTRLTVV.

The chain is built from TRBV28 and TRBJ2-7; 10 bases line up with TRBD2. V lost 5 bases to trimming and J lost 4 bases; unmatched junction nucleotides: 11. This CDR3 is 16 amino acids long. The germline CDR1 and CDR2 sequences are MDHEN and SYDVKM. The DNA for the CDR3 is TGTGCCAGCAGTCCCCCTCGGGCTAGCGGGAGTTACGAGCAGTACTTC. It is translated as CASSPPRASGSYEQYF.

This clone was counted a single time. The chain links TRBV6-5 to TRBJ2-5; TRBD1 matches 10 bases. Germline CDR1 reads MNHEY; CDR2 reads SVGAGI. The trim removed 7 bases at V and 5 bases at J, leaving 10 bases unmatched. The length of the CDR3 is 15 residues. CDR3 nucleotide sequence: TGTGCCAGCACCCAGACAGGGGGCCGTAGGGAGACCCAGTACTTC. Its protein product is CASTQTGGRRETQYF.

The gene calls are TRBV29-1 and TRBJ1-1; D ambiguous. This CDR3 comprises 10 residues. Germline CDR1 reads SQVTM; CDR2 reads ANQGSEA. In DNA form, the CDR3 reads TGCAGGAATATGAACACTGAAGCTTTCTTT. Translation: CRNMNTEAFF.